The T cell receptor beta chain described here comes from a study of molecular identifiers for immune sequencing clone quantification. When naive CD8 T cells were sorted, they were gated as CD8+CD4-CCR7+CD45RA+. MiXCR, applied by TCRdb to the PCR reads, yields one record per CDR3 protein. The table includes more than 6,000 distinct CDR3 sequences, around 17% detected once. Sequenced material: naive CD8+ T cells from blood, with Jurkat cell RNA spiked in. Subset here: FACS-sorted CD8+CD4-CCR7+CD45RA+ naive T cells. This TCR was sampled from a human donor in good health. Some libraries in this study had Jurkat cell RNA spiked in.

This CDR3 is CASRQNEKLFF. The CDR3 nucleotides read TGTGCCAGCAGACAGAATGAAAAACTGTTTTTT. The V and J genes are TRBV12-3 or TRBV12-4 and TRBJ1-4; D unclear. V lost 6 bases, J lost 5 bases, and 4 bases lay in between. This CDR3 spans 11 amino acids.